This record covers a single TCR beta chain. Its antigen is unknown. The planned depth of sequencing spanned 1 in 200,000 to 1 in 1 million T cells. TCRdb's table, derived via immunoSEQ multiplex PCR, lists solely in-frame clones and lacks some. The table has over 150,000 clones, more than 65% seen once. V was shortened by 7 bases and J by 6 bases, with 18 bases between the two germline ends. The CDR3 length is 14 residues. The germline V gene encodes CDR1 MDHEN and CDR2 SYDVKM. These data belong to a study of cytotoxic CD8 clonotypes in ibrutinib-treated CLL. For the study at large: The patient breakdown showed some eleven relapsed/refractory and about 16 treatment-naive cases, with approximately 18 IGHV unmutated. Once treatment had gone on for a median of roughly eleven months, range 6 to 36, response samples were drawn.

The study's findings and limits: Rising at ibrutinib response, clonality subsequently fell back toward baseline at progression.

The sample consisted of PBMCs, taken after 12 months of ibrutinib treatment. This receptor was taken from a human donor with chronic lymphocytic leukemia. The J gene is TRBJ1-1, the V gene TRBV28; weak D call: TRBD1 (6 bases). The CDR3 bases are TGTGCCAGCACCGGGGGGGGCAGGGAGGCTGAAGCTTTCTTT. Its translation: CASTGGGREAEAFF.